The source of this TCR beta chain is a study of blood T cell repertoires in COVID-19. The overall study: Samples of COVID-19 (acute and convalescent) were obtained from the United States, Italy and Spain. T cells, B-cell-depleted T cells, or PBMCs provided the cDNA or gDNA that served as material.

Germline values: CDR1 MDHEN, CDR2 SYDVKM. V lost 3 bases and J lost 7; bases outside the gene matches: 10. This CDR3 has 15 amino acids. In the original analysis: Estimation of nucleated cell counts relied on the amplification of reference gene primers. TCRdb's table, derived via immunoSEQ multiplex PCR, lists solely in-frame clones and lacks some. The V and J calls and the clone size are those of that table, but D and trimming were determined from the DNA. The sample lists about 45,000 clones, over 80% occurring once. The chain employs TRBV28 and TRBJ1-2, with 8 bases aligning to TRBD1. The clonotype comes from a man older than 75 in a cohort sampled during active COVID-19. Sequenced material: peripheral blood. CDR3 amino acids: CASSLLDRVTAGYTF. CDR3 coding DNA: TGTGCCAGCAGTTTGCTGGACAGGGTAACGGCTGGCTACACCTTC.